One and the same sample provided the 10 T cell receptor beta chains below, sequenced in a study of T cells in Graves' hyperthyroidism and ophthalmopathy. It was RNA transcripts that yielded the amplified TCR beta CDR3 regions. The HTBI primer set was used in a first-round RT-PCR of the TCR CDR3. TCRdb re-analysed the multiplex PCR reads in MiXCR, keeping a single row per CDR3 protein. This sample has about 320,000 distinct CDR3 sequences; about 15% occur once, and the top ten carry approximately 35%. Input material: blood. Source of these receptors: a man under 40 with Graves' hyperthyroidism.

CDR3 region: CASRDYGDTQYF. The CDR3 region has the DNA TGTGCCAGCAGAGACTATGGGGATACGCAGTATTTT. This chain links TRBV6-1 with TRBJ2-3, with D perhaps TRBD2 (5 bases). Germline assignment: CDR1 MNHNS and CDR2 SASEGT. Trimming stripped 6 bases from V and 6 bases from J, with 10 bases between. The CDR3 is 12 residues long.

The genes are TRBV5-1 and TRBJ2-3, with TRBD1 matching 12 bases. Germline V gene sequence: CDR1 SGHRS, CDR2 YFSETQ. The CDR3 consists of 16 residues. The trim removed 2 bases at V and 2 bases at J, leaving 3 bases unmatched. The CDR3 sequence is CASSFGTGGLTDTQYF. The DNA for the CDR3 is TGCGCCAGCAGCTTCGGGACAGGGGGCCTCACAGATACGCAGTATTTT.

V usage is TRBV9 and J usage is TRBJ1-3, with TRBD1 matching over 7 bases. CDR3 size: 17 residues. The junction had 10 bases not matched to a gene; V was cut back by 4 bases and J by 0 bases. CDR1 SGDLS and CDR2 YYNGEE come from the germline V gene. The CDR3: CASSQDQDRSSGNTIYF. The CDR3, as DNA: TGTGCCAGCAGCCAAGATCAGGACAGGAGCTCTGGAAACACCATATATTTT.

This rearrangement joins TRBV6-1 to TRBJ1-1, with D hard to call. The V and J ends lost 7 bases and 4 bases respectively, with 25 bases between them. The CDR3 contains 17 residues. The germline V gene has CDR1 MNHNS and CDR2 SASEGT. The CDR3 region is CASNTEHEGLPGTEAFF. The CDR3 coding sequence is TGTGCCAGCAACACGGAACACGAAGGCCTGCCGGGCACTGAAGCTTTCTTT.

This clonotype was detected many times. The genes are TRBV2 and TRBJ2-1; 8 nucleotides align to TRBD1. Germline V gene data show CDR1 as SNHLY and CDR2 as FYNNEI. The CDR3 has 13 amino acids. Trimming cost V 7 bases and J 8 bases; bases outside gene matches: 7. The CDR3 region is CASTRGQGDEQFF. The CDR3 bases are TGTGCCAGCACCCGAGGACAGGGCGATGAGCAGTTCTTC.

At least ten counts were recorded for this clonotype. This chain uses TRBV24-1 with TRBJ1-1; TRBD1 is a possible D gene (5 bases). Trimming stripped 8 bases from V and 7 bases from J, with 10 bases between. The CDR3 is 11 residues long. From germline, CDR1 is KGHDR and CDR2 SFDVKD. CDR3 amino acids: CATTQGNEAFF. CDR3 DNA sequence: TGTGCCACCACCCAGGGTAATGAAGCTTTCTTT.

Relative to its sample, this clonotype is large. The V call is TRBV5-5, the J call TRBJ2-1; D call uncertain. Germline lookup yields CDR1 SGHKS and CDR2 YYEKEE (reference sequence). The V end lost 5 bases, the J end lost 7 bases, and 7 bases lay between the germline ends. This CDR3 spans 11 amino acids. In DNA, the CDR3 is TGTGCCAGCAGTACCGGGAATGAGCAGTTCTTC. It yields the protein CASSTGNEQFF.

The chain uses TRBV5-1 and TRBJ1-1; no reliable D call. Germline CDR1 reads SGHRS; CDR2 reads YFSETQ. Trimming cost V 5 bases and J 1 base, with 9 bases left between them. CDR3 size: 13 residues. CDR3 amino acids: CASSKSPNTEAFF. The CDR3 bases are TGCGCCAGCAGTAAATCTCCGAACACTGAAGCTTTCTTT.

J is TRBJ1-2 and V is TRBV27, with D hard to call. The germline gives CDR1 MNHEY, CDR2 SMNVEV (reference sequence). V was cut by 6 bases and J by 7 bases, with 15 bases left in between. This CDR3 spans 13 amino acids. The CDR3 DNA reads TGTGCCAGCAGGACTCCCGGGAGACCTGGCTACACCTTC. Residues: CASRTPGRPGYTF.

This clonotype was counted only a few times. The chain employs TRBV24-1 and TRBJ1-4, with a possible D match to TRBD1 (5 bases). The germline V gene encodes CDR1 KGHDR and CDR2 SFDVKD. Trimming took 4 bases from V and 8 from J, leaving 16 bases between them. The CDR3 loop spans 15 amino acids. The CDR3 bases are TGTGCCACCAGTGACCCATCGCAGGGATTCGAAAAACTGTTTTTT. Its protein product is CATSDPSQGFEKLFF.